A selection of T cell receptor beta chains follows, all from one sample in a study of T cells in Graves' hyperthyroidism and ophthalmopathy. Each CDR3 protein is one row after TCRdb ran MiXCR on the multiplex PCR reads. The repertoire includes approximately 630,000 distinct CDR3 sequences, around 15% of them detected once, and around 3.9% sits in the top ten. Sequencing was performed on blood. The receptors stem from a woman in her 30s with Graves' hyperthyroidism. Both conserved end residues are part of each CDR3. Fields, in order: D gene, J gene, CDR3 length, clone size, V gene, CDR3 DNA, CDR3 protein. A D gene is named only where the DNA matches it firmly. Rows give clone size only sometimes, using once, few, many, or a class for an expanded clone.

. TRBJ2-2 12 . TRBV29-1 TGCAGCGTTGAACGGGTACCTGGGGAGCTGTTTTTT CSVERVPGELFF
TRBD1 TRBJ2-7 15 many TRBV28 TGTGCCAGCAGTTCGTACAGGGGATTCTCCTACGAGCAGTACTTC CASSSYRGFSYEQYF
. TRBJ2-3 13 many TRBV28 TGTGCCACCATTACCACGGCGGTGGATACGCAGTATTTT CATITTAVDTQYF
. TRBJ2-5 14 few TRBV4-2 TGTGCCAGCAGCCAAGCTGTCGCTGGGGAGACCCAGTACTTC CASSQAVAGETQYF
. TRBJ1-6 16 . TRBV14 TGTGCCAGCAGCCAAGCCCCGATAATTGGGAATTCACCCCTCCACTTT CASSQAPIIGNSPLHF
TRBD2 TRBJ2-1 18 few TRBV3-1 TGTGCCAGCAGCCAAGTCGGGACTAGCGGGAGGTCCTACAATGAGCAGTTCTTC CASSQVGTSGRSYNEQFF
. TRBJ2-3 14 many TRBV27 TGTGCCAGCAGTTTAAACTTAAAAGGGGATACGCAGTATTTT CASSLNLKGDTQYF
. TRBJ1-2 14 many TRBV7-6 TGTGCCAGCAGCCCTCGGACGGACCACTATGGCTACACCTTC CASSPRTDHYGYTF
TRBD1 TRBJ1-5 15 many TRBV18 TGTGCCAGCTCAAGAGGGACAGTCCCCAATCAGCCCCAGCATTTT CASSRGTVPNQPQHF
TRBD1 TRBJ2-6 17 . TRBV19 TGTGCCAGTAGCGTGGGACAGGGGCTCTCTGGGGCCAACGTCCTGACTTTC CASSVGQGLSGANVLTF
. TRBJ1-3 14 many TRBV30 TGTGCCGGGAAGTCTACCGTTGCTGGAAACACCATATATTTT CAGKSTVAGNTIYF
TRBD1 TRBJ2-2 16 few TRBV24-1 TGTGCCACCAGTGATTACAGGGGGCGAGGGACCGGGGAGCTGTTTTTT CATSDYRGRGTGELFF
TRBD1 TRBJ2-3 16 few TRBV6-2/TRBV6-3 TGTGCCAGCAGTTACCGCCTTGGACAGGGGTCAGATACGCAGTATTTT CASSYRLGQGSDTQYF
. TRBJ1-5 13 many TRBV30 TGTGCCTGGAGTTTATCGGAAGGCAAGCCCCAGCATTTT CAWSLSEGKPQHF
TRBD2 TRBJ2-1 16 once TRBV7-6 TGTGCCAGCAGCTTGGAAGTGAGCGGGAGGGCGACTGAGCAGTTCTTC CASSLEVSGRATEQFF
TRBD2 TRBJ2-7 13 few TRBV30 TGTGCCTGGAGACGTACTAGCGGGAGCGAGCAGTACTTC CAWRRTSGSEQYF
. TRBJ1-5 15 many TRBV2 TGTGCCAGCAGTGAAGGACGGGGATTGAATCAGCCCCAGCATTTT CASSEGRGLNQPQHF
. TRBJ1-6 12 few TRBV12-3/TRBV12-4 TGTGCCAGCAGTTTACCTCACTTACCCCTCCACTTT CASSLPHLPLHF
. TRBJ1-6 13 few TRBV20-1 TGCAGTGCTGTCGGAGGGTCTTCCCCACCCCTCCACTTT CSAVGGSSPPLHF
TRBD1 TRBJ2-5 14 many TRBV28 TGTGCCAGCAGTACCCCGACAGGGCAAGAGACCCAGTACTTC CASSTPTGQETQYF
TRBD2 TRBJ2-5 13 many TRBV4-2 TGTGCCAGCAGCCAAGATTCGGGGGGGACCCAGTACTTC CASSQDSGGTQYF
. TRBJ1-5 13 few TRBV28 TGTGCCAGCAGTTTTCCGAGGCAGGGGCCCCAGCATTTT CASSFPRQGPQHF